These 7 T cell receptor beta chains share one sample of origin, sequenced in a study of blood T cell repertoires in COVID-19. Sequencing was performed with immunoSEQ multiplex PCR; in TCRdb, only in-frame clones are kept and a portion is missing. The sample includes approximately 190,000 clones, about 81% of them seen just once. The specimen sequenced was peripheral blood. These receptors were collected from a man aged 25 to 40 with active or convalescent COVID-19.

This clone was recorded once. The chain combines TRBV28 with TRBJ1-2, with D possibly matching TRBD1 (5 bases). This CDR3 has 14 amino acids. V was pared by 7 bases and J by 4 bases, with 16 bases between. Germline V lookup: CDR1 MDHEN, CDR2 SYDVKM. CDR3 sequence: CASNSGDRIYGYTF. CDR3 DNA sequence: TGTGCCAGCAATTCGGGGGATAGGATCTATGGCTACACCTTC.

This clone has a single count. The V call is TRBV18, the J call TRBJ2-3, with TRBD1 matching over 9 bases. V was clipped by 5 bases and J by 5 bases; unmatched bases: 8. Germline CDR1 is KGHSH and CDR2 is LQKENI. This CDR3 region has 15 residues. CDR3 DNA: TGTGCCAGCTCATCGACAGGGGGAGGGAGAGATACGCAGTATTTT. The encoded protein is CASSSTGGGRDTQYF.

The chain combines TRBV2 with TRBJ1-6; D is unclear. Trimming took 2 bases from V and 7 from J, leaving 9 bases between them. Germline lookup yields CDR1 SNHLY and CDR2 FYNNEI. This CDR3 is built from 14 residues. CDR3 residues: CASSESGLNSPLHF. The DNA for the CDR3 is TGTGCCAGCAGTGAAAGCGGGTTAAATTCACCCCTCCACTTT.

J is TRBJ2-1 and V is TRBV6-6, with 10 nucleotides matching TRBD2. The CDR3 is 15 residues long. The J segment lost 7 bases and the V segment lost 7 bases, leaving 10 bases of the junction unmatched. CDR1 and CDR2 (germline): MNHNY, SVGAGI (reference sequence). CDR3 in DNA: TGTGCCAGCATGCCCTCCCTAGCGGGAGTAAATGAGCAGTTCTTC. This translates into CASMPSLAGVNEQFF.

The rearrangement joins TRBV27 to TRBJ1-2; D might be TRBD1 (5 bases). Deletions cut 0 bases from V and 11 bases from J, with 13 bases between. The germline CDR1 and CDR2 sequences are MNHEY and SMNVEV (reference sequence). The CDR3 length is 13 residues. In DNA form, the CDR3 reads TGTGCCAGCAGTTTATCCCCCCGGGACTGGTACACCTTC. Translation: CASSLSPRDWYTF.

This rearrangement joins TRBV2 to TRBJ1-6; possibly TRBD1 for D (6 bases). Germline V gene lookup returns CDR1 SNHLY and CDR2 FYNNEI. CDR3 size: 15 residues. The V gene lost 4 bases and the J gene lost 6 bases, with 13 bases spanning the gap. CDR3 region: CASSVQGAFNSPLHF. The CDR3 region has the DNA TGTGCCAGCAGTGTACAGGGCGCTTTTAATTCACCCCTCCACTTT.

This rearrangement joins TRBV5-4 to TRBJ1-5; TRBD1 matches at 7 bases. V shed 4 bases and J 3 bases; nucleotides not matched to a gene: 4. Per the germline V gene, CDR1 is SGHNT and CDR2 is YYREEE (reference sequence). This CDR3 spans 14 amino acids. CDR3 in DNA: TGTGCCAGCAGCGCCGGACAGGTCAATCAGCCCCAGCATTTT. Protein: CASSAGQVNQPQHF.